The clone carrying this T cell receptor (beta chain) has more than one count but fewer than ten. Antigen unknown. Compared with germline, one end of the junction differs, possibly owing to a read error. From germline, CDR1 is SGHTA and CDR2 FQGNSA. The CDR3 runs to 15 residues. The data derive from a study of glioma-infiltrating T cells. Study-wide results and caveats: Above-expected tissue-blood divergence occurred in all gliomas, most in low-grade ones.

TCR alpha and beta CDR3 regions were amplified from RNA using iRepertoire nested multiplex PCR. One-step reverse transcription and amplification started from approximately 100-400 ng of tissue mRNA or PBMC total RNA. TCRdb re-analysed the multiplex PCR reads in MiXCR, keeping a single row per CDR3 protein. Seen here are around 150,000 distinct CDR3 sequences, about 39% observed once, and the top ten hold about a fifth. V gene TRBV7-2 combines with J gene TRBJ2-3; a possible D gene is TRBD1 (5 bases). The sequence came from a human donor with low-grade glioma or glioblastoma, undergoing nonglioma brain surgery, or in good health (not recorded which). Input material: glioma tissue, nonneoplastic brain tissue, or PBMCs (not recorded which). CDR3 sequence reads: CARSLDWGQADTQYF. The CDR3 nucleotides read TGTGCCCGCAGCTTAGATTGGGGCCAAGCAGATACGCAGTATTTT.